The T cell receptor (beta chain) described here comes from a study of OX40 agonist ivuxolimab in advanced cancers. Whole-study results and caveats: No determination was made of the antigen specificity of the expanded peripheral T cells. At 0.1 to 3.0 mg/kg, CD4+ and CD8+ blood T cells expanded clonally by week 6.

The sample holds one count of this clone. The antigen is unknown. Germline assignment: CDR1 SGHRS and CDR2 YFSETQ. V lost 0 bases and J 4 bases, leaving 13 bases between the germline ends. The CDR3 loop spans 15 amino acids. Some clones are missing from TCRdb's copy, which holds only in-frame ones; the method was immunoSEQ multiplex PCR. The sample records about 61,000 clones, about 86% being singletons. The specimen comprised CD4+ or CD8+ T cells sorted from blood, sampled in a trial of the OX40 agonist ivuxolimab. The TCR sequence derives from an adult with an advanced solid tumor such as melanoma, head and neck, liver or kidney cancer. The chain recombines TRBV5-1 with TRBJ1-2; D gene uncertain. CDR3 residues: CASSLEGEVGYGYTF. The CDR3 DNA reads TGCGCCAGCAGCTTGGAGGGTGAGGTGGGCTATGGCTACACCTTC.